One T cell receptor (beta chain) is described in this entry. Authors' processing steps: Amplification with reference gene primers provided the estimates of nucleated cell counts. TCRdb's copy holds only in-frame clones and misses some; the assay was immunoSEQ multiplex PCR. The V and J calls and clone size were taken over from that table, and D and trimming were inferred from the DNA. The sample has some 140,000 clones; 79% are singletons. The entry originates in a study of blood T cell repertoires in COVID-19. Study overall: From the United States, Italy and Spain came samples of acute and convalescent COVID-19.

CDR1 SEHNR and CDR2 FQNEAQ come from the germline V gene (reference sequence). This CDR3 spans 14 amino acids. With 5 bases clipped from V and 8 bases from J, the junction kept 3 bases outside the gene matches. The sequencing sample was made of peripheral blood. The origin of this receptor is a woman in her seventies with COVID-19, enrolled during active disease. The gene calls are TRBV7-9 and TRBJ1-6, with 10 bases that match TRBD1. The CDR3 region is CASSGGTGDSPLHF. The CDR3 DNA follows: TGTGCCAGCAGCGGTGGGACAGGGGATTCACCCCTCCACTTT.